This TCR beta chain emerged from a study of spatial heterogeneity in lung cancer. Study-wide background: Sequence detection consistently recorded a greater number of beta-chain than alpha-chain sequences. TCR and UMI combinations that were unique each appeared, on average, more than ten times in raw reads.

This CDR3 region has 12 residues. Trimming shortened V by 1 base and J by 6 bases, and 6 bases separated the two germline ends. Germline V gene data show CDR1 as DFQATT and CDR2 as SNEGSKA (reference sequence). A distinct unique molecular identifier was carried by each TCR cDNA molecule. TCRdb independently ran MiXCR on the 5' RACE reads; one entry per CDR3 protein. The sample consists of 2,500 to 3,500 distinct CDR3 sequences, around an eighth of them appearing once. The time point: sample taken at primary tumor resection. Sequencing was performed on whole RNA extracted from tumor and nontumor lung tissue, or from frozen PBMC, and the material was left unsorted. Donors were around 70 untreated early-stage non-small cell lung cancer patients.

This chain joins TRBV20-1 and TRBJ1-4; D remains unclear. The sample consisted of normal lung tissue next to the tumor, taken at surgery. This sequence was found in a male donor with early-stage non-small cell lung cancer. CDR3 in DNA: TGCAGTGCTAGAGGCTGGGATGAAAAACTGTTTTTT. Its translation is CSARGWDEKLFF.